A single sample gave rise to the 14 T cell receptor beta chains below, sequenced in a study of cytomegalovirus exposure and HLA in healthy donors. The PCR made use of 60 Vbeta and 13 Jbeta primers. Clones were read by immunoSEQ multiplex PCR, and TCRdb kept only the in-frame ones, dropping some. The table has 200,000 or so clones, 80% to 85% seen once. The sample was PBMCs. These receptors were obtained from a woman between 18 and 29 years old in good health and CMV-seronegative.

This rearrangement joins TRBV7-8 to TRBJ2-2; tentatively, D is TRBD1 (6 bases). Trimming left V 0 bases short and J 7 bases short, with 9 bases between. Looked up from germline, CDR1 is SGHVS and CDR2 is FQNEAQ. The CDR3 sequence is 14 residues long. For the CDR3, the DNA is TGTGCCAGCAGCTTAGCGGGGGCGGGCGGGGAGCTGTTTTTT. Translation gives CASSLAGAGGELFF.

J is TRBJ2-3 and V is TRBV5-6; a weak D match, TRBD2 (6 bases). In germline, CDR1 is SGHDT, CDR2 YYEEEE. This CDR3 has 17 residues. V lost 3 bases and J 0 bases, leaving 17 bases between the germline ends. CDR3 region: CASSSPPGGISTDTQYF. The DNA of the CDR3 is TGTGCCAGCAGCTCCCCTCCCGGGGGAATTAGCACAGATACGCAGTATTTT. Drawing the rest from reference TRBV5-6 and TRBJ2-3, the complete variable domain is DAGVTQSPTHLIKTRGQQVTLRCSPKSGHDTVSWYQQALGQGPQFIFQYYEEEERQRGNFPDRFSGHQFPNYSSELNVNALLLGDSALYLCASSSPPGGISTDTQYFGPGTRLTVL.

This clone has only one observation. The genes are TRBV28 and TRBJ2-7; TRBD2 matches at 10 bases. Trimming cost V 6 bases and J 0 bases; bases outside gene matches: 17. The CDR3 consists of 19 residues. Looked up from germline, CDR1 is MDHEN and CDR2 is SYDVKM. This chain's CDR3 is CASRPLAGAEKRVSYEQYF. CDR3 DNA: TGTGCCAGCAGGCCTCTAGCGGGAGCGGAGAAACGGGTCTCCTACGAGCAGTACTTC.

The chain has TRBV29-1 and TRBJ1-1; TRBD1 matches 10 bases. This CDR3 is built from 13 residues. V dropped 6 bases and J dropped 6; count of bases not matched to a gene: 7. The germline V gene encodes CDR1 SQVTM and CDR2 ANQGSEA. The CDR3 nucleotides are TGCAGCGTGGTGGGACAGGGGTACTCTGAAGCTTTCTTT. It specifies CSVVGQGYSEAFF.

The gene calls are TRBV5-1 and TRBJ1-1; TRBD1 is a possible D gene (5 bases). The CDR3 consists of 13 residues. The germline CDR1 and CDR2 sequences are SGHRS and YFSETQ. Trimming left V 1 base short and J 3 bases short, with 7 bases between. CDR3 loop: CASSLSRDTEAFF. As DNA, the CDR3 is TGCGCCAGCAGCTTGAGCAGGGACACTGAAGCTTTCTTT.

The J gene is TRBJ2-5, the V gene TRBV5-1, with 9 bases aligning to TRBD1. After removal of 7 bases from V and 5 bases from J, the junction contained 12 bases not matched to a gene. The CDR3 consists of 15 residues. Germline loops: CDR1 SGHRS, CDR2 YFSETQ. In DNA form, the CDR3 reads TGCGCCAGCGTGCCCGGGACAGGGTCGGGGGAGACCCAGTACTTC. Its translation: CASVPGTGSGETQYF.

The chain combines TRBV19 with TRBJ2-1, with TRBD2 matching over 9 bases. V shed 0 bases and J 2 bases; nucleotides not matched to a gene: 2. The CDR3 runs to 16 residues. Per the germline V gene, CDR1 is LNHDA and CDR2 is SQIVND (reference sequence). The CDR3 protein is CASSIDIAGAYNEQFF. CDR3 bases: TGTGCCAGTAGTATAGACATAGCGGGGGCCTACAATGAGCAGTTCTTC.

This clone was observed once. The chain joins TRBV6-4 to TRBJ1-6, with 12 bases identical to TRBD1. Germline CDR1 is MRHNA and CDR2 is SNTAGT. The V and J ends lost 4 bases and 0 bases, in that order; junction bases with no gene match: 7. The CDR3 is 19 residues long. This CDR3 reads CASSVPGTGGLSYNSPLHF. For the CDR3, the DNA is TGTGCCAGCAGTGTCCCCGGGACAGGGGGCCTCTCCTATAATTCACCCCTCCACTTT.

This chain uses TRBV7-2 with TRBJ2-3; 9 bases fit TRBD2. CDR1 is SGHTA, CDR2 FQGNSA, per germline. V was clipped by 0 bases and J by 6 bases; unmatched bases: 4. CDR3 length equals 15 residues. The CDR3: CASSLAIAGVDTQYF. CDR3 DNA sequence: TGTGCCAGCAGCTTAGCTATAGCGGGAGTCGATACGCAGTATTTT.

The chain links TRBV7-9 to TRBJ1-2; no clear D gene. Germline CDR1 and CDR2: SEHNR and FQNEAQ (reference sequence). V lost 3 bases to trimming and J lost 6 bases, with 26 bases between them. The CDR3 is 18 residues long. CDR3 bases: TGTGCCAGCAGCTTTAGCGGCTCTGCTCGCGAGAGAGGGAATGGCTACACCTTC. Amino acids: CASSFSGSARERGNGYTF.

In regard to this clone: The sample contains more than one DNA sequence encoding this CDR3. This sequence joins TRBV27 and TRBJ2-7, with D possibly matching TRBD1 (6 bases). This CDR3 has 13 amino acids. CDR1 MNHEY and CDR2 SMNVEV come from the germline V gene (reference sequence). Trimming removed 8 bases from V and 1 base from J, with 12 bases in between. In nucleotides, the CDR3 is TGTGCCAGCGTGGGGACATCGTCCTACGAGCAGTACTTC. It is translated as CASVGTSSYEQYF.

J is TRBJ1-1 and V is TRBV27; TRBD1 is a possible D gene (5 bases). V lost 10 bases, J lost 5 bases, and 20 bases lay in between. The CDR3 loop spans 14 amino acids. In germline, CDR1 is MNHEY, CDR2 SMNVEV (reference sequence). CDR3: CATQVVGGVTEAFF. CDR3 sequence (DNA): TGTGCCACCCAGGTAGTGGGGGGAGTAACTGAAGCTTTCTTT.

The chain joins TRBV7-2 to TRBJ2-2, with 9 bases matching TRBD1. V dropped 2 bases and J dropped 7; count of bases not matched to a gene: 5. The CDR3 is made up of 15 amino acids. Germline CDR1 reads SGHTA; CDR2 reads FQGNSA. The CDR3 bases are TGTGCCAGCAGCTTACAACAGGGGGCAGGCGGGGAGCTGTTTTTT. Translating it yields CASSLQQGAGGELFF.

This CDR3 is CASRLAGGQNAYNEQFF. CDR3 in DNA: TGCGCCAGCAGGCTAGCGGGAGGGCAAAATGCCTACAATGAGCAGTTCTTC. The chain is built from TRBV5-1 and TRBJ2-1, with TRBD2 matching over 12 bases. This CDR3 comprises 17 residues. J lost 2 bases, V lost 5 bases, and 8 bases had no gene match. Germline loops: CDR1 SGHRS, CDR2 YFSETQ.